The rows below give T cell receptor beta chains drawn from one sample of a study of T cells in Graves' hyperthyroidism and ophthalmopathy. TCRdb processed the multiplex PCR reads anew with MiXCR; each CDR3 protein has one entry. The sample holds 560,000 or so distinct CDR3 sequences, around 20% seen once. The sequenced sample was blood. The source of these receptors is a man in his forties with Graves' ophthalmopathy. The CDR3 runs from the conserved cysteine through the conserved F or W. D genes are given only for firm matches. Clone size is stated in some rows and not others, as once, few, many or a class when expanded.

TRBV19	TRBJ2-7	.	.	CASSISGGAYEQYF	TGTGCCAGTAGTATATCAGGGGGGGCCTACGAGCAGTACTTC
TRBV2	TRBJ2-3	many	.	CASSGTSVRTDTQYF	TGTGCCAGCAGCGGGACTTCCGTCCGGACAGATACGCAGTATTTT
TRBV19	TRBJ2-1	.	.	CASSMASSVWNEQFF	TGTGCCAGTAGTATGGCGTCTAGCGTTTGGAATGAGCAGTTCTTC
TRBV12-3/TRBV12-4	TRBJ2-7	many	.	CASSTRTSYEQYF	TGTGCCAGCAGTACCAGGACCTCCTACGAGCAGTACTTC
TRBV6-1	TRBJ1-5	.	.	CAGSEALPGAPFHQPQHF	TGTGCCGGCAGTGAAGCGCTTCCGGGGGCCCCTTTCCATCAGCCCCAGCATTTT
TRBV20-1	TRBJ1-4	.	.	CSALSNEKLFF	TGCAGTGCTTTGTCCAATGAAAAACTGTTTTTT
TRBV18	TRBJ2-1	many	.	CASSRLDPVTYNEQFF	TGTGCCAGCTCGCGACTAGACCCAGTGACCTACAATGAGCAGTTCTTC
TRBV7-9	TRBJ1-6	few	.	CASSSTDPLNSPLHF	TGTGCCAGCAGCTCGACAGACCCGTTAAATTCACCCCTCCACTTT
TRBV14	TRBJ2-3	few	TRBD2	CASSLFGTTVTDTQYF	TGTGCCAGCAGCCTCTTCGGGACTACAGTCACAGATACGCAGTATTTT
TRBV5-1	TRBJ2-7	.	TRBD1	CASSPGNSLQGSEQYF	TGCGCCAGCAGCCCAGGGAACTCGTTACAGGGGTCCGAGCAGTACTTC
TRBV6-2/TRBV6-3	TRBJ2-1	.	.	CASSYLSADSNEQFF	TGTGCCAGCAGTTATTTGTCGGCAGACAGCAATGAGCAGTTCTTC
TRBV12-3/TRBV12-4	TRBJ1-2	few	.	CASSRDRPGNYGYTF	TGTGCCAGCAGTCGCGACAGGCCGGGGAACTATGGCTACACCTTC
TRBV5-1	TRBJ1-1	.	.	CASSLGAGFMSTEAFF	TGCGCCAGCAGCTTGGGGGCCGGGTTTATGAGCACTGAAGCTTTCTTT
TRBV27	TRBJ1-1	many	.	CASSFVGGSEAFF	TGTGCCAGCAGTTTCGTCGGGGGCAGTGAAGCTTTCTTT
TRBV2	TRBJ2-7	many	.	CASSEIYEQYF	TGTGCCAGCAGTGAAATCTACGAGCAGTACTTC
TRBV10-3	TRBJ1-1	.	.	CAISGRVNTEAFF	TGTGCCATCAGTGGCCGGGTGAACACTGAAGCTTTCTTT
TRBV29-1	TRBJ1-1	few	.	CSVEDRVAEAFF	TGCAGCGTTGAAGACAGGGTGGCTGAAGCTTTCTTT
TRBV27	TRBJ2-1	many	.	CASSPRGEGALSDEQFF	TGTGCCAGCAGCCCCCGGGGAGAGGGCGCACTTTCGGATGAGCAGTTCTTC
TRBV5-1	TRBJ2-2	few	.	CASSLAGGELTGELFF	TGCGCCAGCAGCTTGGCTGGAGGGGAACTCACCGGGGAGCTGTTTTTT
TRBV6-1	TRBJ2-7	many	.	CASSGWAETGSYEQYF	TGTGCCAGCAGTGGGTGGGCCGAGACAGGATCCTACGAGCAGTACTTC
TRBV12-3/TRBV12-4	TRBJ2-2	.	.	CASSFERPNTGELFF	TGTGCCAGCAGTTTCGAGAGGCCGAACACCGGGGAGCTGTTTTTT
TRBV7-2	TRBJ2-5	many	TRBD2	CASSLGTSGSSGRETQYF	TGTGCCAGCAGCTTAGGGACTAGCGGGAGCTCCGGGAGGGAGACCCAGTACTTC
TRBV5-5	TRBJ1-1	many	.	CASSTLEGHSAEAFF	TGTGCCAGCAGCACCTTAGAAGGACACTCGGCGGAAGCTTTCTTT
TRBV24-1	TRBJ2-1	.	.	CATSDFPDRYPWDNEQFF	TGTGCCACCAGTGATTTCCCTGACAGGTATCCGTGGGACAATGAGCAGTTCTTC
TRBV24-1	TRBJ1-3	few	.	CAASGGAGNTIYF	TGTGCCGCCTCCGGTGGAGCGGGAAACACCATATATTTT
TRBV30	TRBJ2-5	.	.	CAWSVGGGRETQYF	TGTGCCTGGAGCGTAGGAGGGGGCAGGGAGACCCAGTACTTC
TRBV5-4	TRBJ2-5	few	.	CASSSQGREQETQYF	TGTGCCAGCAGCTCCCAGGGGCGTGAACAGGAGACCCAGTACTTC
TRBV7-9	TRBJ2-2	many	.	CASSSGMDDTGELFF	TGTGCCAGCAGCTCGGGGATGGACGACACCGGGGAGCTGTTTTTT
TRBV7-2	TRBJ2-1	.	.	CASSLEVSNPNEQFF	TGTGCCAGCAGCCTGGAGGTGAGCAACCCCAATGAGCAGTTCTTC
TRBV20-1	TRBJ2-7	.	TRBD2	CSASSPTSGLYEQYF	TGCAGTGCTAGCAGCCCGACTAGCGGACTCTACGAGCAGTACTTC
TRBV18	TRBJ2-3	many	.	CASSYLAIGPDTQYF	TGTGCCAGCTCATACCTAGCCATAGGGCCAGATACGCAGTATTTT
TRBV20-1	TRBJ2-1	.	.	CSASPMANFGEQFF	TGCAGTGCTAGTCCCATGGCTAATTTCGGTGAGCAGTTCTTC
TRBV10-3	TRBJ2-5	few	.	CAISEVRETQYF	TGTGCCATCAGTGAAGTTAGGGAGACCCAGTACTTC
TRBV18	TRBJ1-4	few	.	CASSPGNSNEKLFF	TGTGCCAGCTCACCAGGGAACTCTAATGAAAAACTGTTTTTT
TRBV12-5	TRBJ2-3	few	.	CASGLNSDTQYF	TGTGCTAGTGGTTTGAACTCAGACACGCAGTATTTT
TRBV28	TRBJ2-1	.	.	CASSLEGDFYNEQFF	TGTGCCAGCAGCTTGGAGGGGGACTTCTACAATGAGCAGTTCTTC
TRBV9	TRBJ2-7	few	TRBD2	CASSALGTSYEQYF	TGTGCCAGCAGCGCCTTAGGGACTAGCTACGAGCAGTACTTC
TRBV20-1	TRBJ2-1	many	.	CSADDPRGDEQFF	TGCAGTGCTGATGATCCCCGCGGGGATGAGCAGTTCTTC
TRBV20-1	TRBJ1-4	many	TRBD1	CSASGTGGEKLFF	TGCAGTGCTTCCGGGACAGGAGGCGAAAAACTGTTTTTT
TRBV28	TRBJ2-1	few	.	CASASGGRNEQFF	TGTGCCAGCGCCAGTGGGGGTCGCAATGAGCAGTTCTTC
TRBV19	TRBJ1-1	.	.	CASSSRTDNTEAFF	TGTGCCAGTAGTTCTAGGACAGACAACACTGAAGCTTTCTTT
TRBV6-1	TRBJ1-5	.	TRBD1	CASSGQGAFGGNQPQHF	TGTGCCAGCAGTGGACAGGGGGCGTTTGGTGGCAATCAGCCCCAGCATTTT
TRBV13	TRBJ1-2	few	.	CASSSLDSGGYTF	TGTGCCAGCAGCTCCCTTGACAGTGGTGGCTACACCTTC
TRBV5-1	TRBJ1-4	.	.	CASTPLGRAGNEKLFF	TGCGCCAGCACCCCCCTAGGGCGGGCGGGCAATGAAAAACTGTTTTTT
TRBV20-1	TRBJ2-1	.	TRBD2	CSARKAGGRRNEQFF	TGCAGTGCTAGAAAAGCGGGGGGCAGAAGGAATGAGCAGTTCTTC
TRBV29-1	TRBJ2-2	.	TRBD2	CSVGAGVVGTGELFF	TGCAGCGTTGGAGCGGGAGTGGTAGGCACCGGGGAGCTGTTTTTT
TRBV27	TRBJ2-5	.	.	CASSSLDSAKETQYF	TGTGCCAGCAGTTCCTTGGACTCGGCGAAAGAGACCCAGTACTTC
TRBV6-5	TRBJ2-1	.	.	CASSYSRRRGAGRGNEQFF	TGTGCCAGCAGTTACTCACGGCGAAGGGGAGCGGGAAGGGGGAATGAGCAGTTCTTC
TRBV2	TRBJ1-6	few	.	CASTWGVGSPLHF	TGTGCCAGCACTTGGGGGGTGGGGTCACCCCTCCACTTT